The present entry profiles one TCR beta chain with its context. Its antigen is unidentified. TCRdb reprocessed the 5' RACE reads and stores each CDR3 protein as one record, lacking DNA. In total, the table holds over 200,000 distinct CDR3 sequences. This entry comes from a study of T cells expressing NK-cell markers. The wider study: According to the study, TCR beta repertoires originated from sorted CD3+CD56+NKG2C+, CD3+CD56+NKG2C- and CD3+CD56-NKG2C+ T cells. Out of eight donors sequenced, seven tested HCMV-seropositive and the remaining one seronegative. Study-wide points: In six donors, dominant NKG2C+ clonotypes were roughly 1.0-7.5% of CD8+ T cells.

CDR3 length: 11 amino acids. In germline, CDR1 is SGHRS, CDR2 YFSETQ. This clonotype was sampled from a man aged 18 to 30 in good health. The J gene is TRBJ2-1, the V gene TRBV5-1; TCRdb selects TRBD2, and the lack of DNA leaves this call unchecked. Sequencing used blood T cells: a sorted CD56 or NKG2C T cell subset, CD4+ or CD8+ T cells, or bulk PBMC T cells (not recorded which). The CDR3 spells CASTAEDEQFF.